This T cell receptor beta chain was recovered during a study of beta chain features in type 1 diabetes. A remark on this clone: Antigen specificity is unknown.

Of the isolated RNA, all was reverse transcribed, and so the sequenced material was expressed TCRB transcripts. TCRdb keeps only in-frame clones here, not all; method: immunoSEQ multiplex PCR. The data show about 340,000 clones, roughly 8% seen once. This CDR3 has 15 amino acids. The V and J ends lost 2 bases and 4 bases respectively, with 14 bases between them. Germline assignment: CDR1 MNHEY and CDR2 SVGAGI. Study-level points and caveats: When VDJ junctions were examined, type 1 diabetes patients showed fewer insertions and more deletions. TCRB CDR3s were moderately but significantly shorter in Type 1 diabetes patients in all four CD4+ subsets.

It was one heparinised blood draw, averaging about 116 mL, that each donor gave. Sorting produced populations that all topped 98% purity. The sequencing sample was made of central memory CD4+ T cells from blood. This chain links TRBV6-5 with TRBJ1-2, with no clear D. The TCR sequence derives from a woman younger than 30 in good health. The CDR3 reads CASSYTAPMGYGYTF. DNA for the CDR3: TGTGCCAGCAGTTACACAGCCCCAATGGGCTATGGCTACACCTTC.